These 21 T cell receptor beta chains were all obtained from the same sample, sequenced in a study of T-cell reconstitution after alpha-beta-depleted transplantation in children. This sample's TCRbeta library carried unique molecular identifier barcodes. MiXCR was run by TCRdb on the PCR reads, yielding one entry per CDR3 protein. There are roughly 670,000 distinct CDR3 sequences in the sample; about 12% occur only once, and 0.79% lies in the top ten. The sequences come from PBMCs, collected before TCRalphabeta/CD19-depleted stem cell transplant. The receptors originated from a girl aged 2 to 9 with congenital amegakaryocytic thrombocytopenia, due to receive a stem cell transplant.

This clonotype has more than one count but fewer than ten. The gene calls are TRBV7-8 and TRBJ2-1; perhaps D is TRBD1 or TRBD2 (5 bases each). V lost 5 bases to trimming and J lost 9 bases, with 17 bases between them. This CDR3 comprises 14 residues. From germline, CDR1 is SGHVS and CDR2 FQNEAQ. The CDR3 bases are TGTGCCAGCAGCCCAAGCCTAGGGGAGAGTGAGCAGTTCTTC. Translation gives CASSPSLGESEQFF.

This CDR3 is CSAAEAPNTGELFF. CDR3 in DNA: TGCAGTGCGGCCGAAGCGCCCAACACCGGGGAGCTGTTTTTT. The rearrangement links TRBV20-1 to TRBJ2-2; D is ambiguous. The V and J ends lost 6 bases and 2 bases respectively, with 13 bases between them. The germline gives CDR1 DFQATT, CDR2 SNEGSKA (reference sequence). This CDR3 comprises 14 residues.

The rearrangement links TRBV5-1 to TRBJ1-1; TRBD1 aligns across 10 bases. Germline lookup yields CDR1 SGHRS and CDR2 YFSETQ. J was trimmed by 5 bases and V by 0 bases; bases with no gene match: 4. This CDR3 comprises 15 residues. CDR3 loop: CASSLGDRGRTEAFF. For the CDR3, the DNA is TGCGCCAGCAGCTTGGGAGACAGGGGGCGAACTGAAGCTTTCTTT.

As concerns this clonotype: A much larger clonotype is one base distant, so this may be a read error. The CDR3 sequence: CVSSYGLAGVGEQFF. The CDR3 DNA reads as TGTGTCAGCAGTTACGGACTAGCGGGAGTAGGTGAGCAGTTCTTC. The chain has TRBV6-2 or TRBV6-3 and TRBJ2-1, with 13 bases lining up with TRBD2. The CDR3 loop spans 15 amino acids. Germline CDR1 MNHEY, CDR2 SVGEGT.

This clonotype was recorded at least ten times. The chain couples TRBV11-2 to TRBJ2-7; the match to TRBD2 covers 9 bases. Germline V gives CDR1 SGHAT, CDR2 FQNNGV. V lost 1 base to trimming and J lost 4 bases; unmatched junction nucleotides: 5. CDR3 length: 15 residues. As DNA, the CDR3 is TGTGCCAGCAGCTTAGGGCCAGCGGGAGGATACGAGCAGTACTTC. Encoded protein: CASSLGPAGGYEQYF. Full variable domain (outside the CDR3, taken from reference TRBV11-2 and TRBJ2-7): EAGVAQSPRYKIIEKRQSVAFWCNPISGHATLYWYQQILGQGPKLLIQFQNNGVVDDSQLPKDRFSAERLKGVDSTLKIQPAKLEDSAVYLCASSLGPAGGYEQYFGPGTRLTVT.

This chain uses TRBV11-1 with TRBJ2-6; the match to TRBD1 covers 7 bases. This CDR3 region has 20 residues. The V gene end was trimmed by 5 bases and the J gene end by 0 bases; junction bases not matched to a gene: 16. The germline V gene has CDR1 SGHAT and CDR2 FQDESV (reference sequence). The CDR3 loop reads CASSLTGIFPRGSGANVLTF. CDR3 coding DNA: TGTGCCAGCAGCCTGACAGGGATTTTCCCTCGGGGCTCTGGGGCCAACGTCCTGACTTTC.

This clonotype showed up just a few times. The chain uses TRBV6-2 or TRBV6-3 and TRBJ2-3, with D unclear. The CDR3 extends over 12 amino acids. V was trimmed by 7 bases and J by 4 bases, leaving 9 bases between them. The germline V gene encodes CDR1 MNHEY and CDR2 SVGEGT. CDR3 DNA: TGTGCCAGCAACCCCCCGTCAGATACGCAGTATTTT. It yields the protein CASNPPSDTQYF.

This chain uses TRBV4-1 with TRBJ2-1, with 10 bases identical to TRBD2. The trim removed 0 bases at V and 4 bases at J, leaving 15 bases unmatched. The V gene's germline CDR1 is MGHRA and CDR2 YSYEKL. There are 20 residues in the CDR3. The CDR3 region is CASSQDPPSLASGGYNEQFF. The CDR3 DNA is TGCGCCAGCAGCCAAGACCCGCCGTCGCTCGCTAGCGGGGGATACAATGAGCAGTTCTTC.

Concerning this clonotype itself: A much more abundant neighbour one base away suggests this may be a read error. Lacking the conserved final phenylalanine or tryptophan, this CDR3 likely reflects a read error. The rearrangement uses TRBV5-1 and TRBJ1-6, with D perhaps TRBD1 (6 bases). Trimming shortened V by 0 bases and J by 7 bases, and 11 bases separated the two germline ends. Germline CDR1 is SGHRS and CDR2 is YFSETQ. This CDR3 is built from 15 residues. This CDR3 is CASSLGTELNSPLHL. DNA for the CDR3: TGCGCCAGCAGCTTGGGGACAGAGCTCAATTCACCCCTCCACCTT.

This chain joins TRBV5-1 and TRBJ2-7; TRBD2 agrees at 9 bases. J was trimmed by 4 bases and V by 4 bases; bases with no gene match: 15. Germline V gene lookup returns CDR1 SGHRS and CDR2 YFSETQ. The CDR3 sequence is 17 residues long. CDR3 residues: CASSRRTSDNIPYEQYF. The CDR3 DNA reads TGCGCCAGCAGCCGCAGGACTAGCGACAATATACCTTACGAGCAGTACTTC.

In this sample, this clonotype turned up many times. The V call is TRBV5-4, the J call TRBJ2-3; tentatively, D is TRBD2 (6 bases). This CDR3 spans 20 amino acids. Trimming removed 2 bases at V and 0 bases at J, with 25 bases between. Germline assignment: CDR1 SGHNT and CDR2 YYREEE (reference sequence). CDR3 DNA: TGTGCCAGCAGCTTTGGGGGTCCCTTAAAGGCGGGACCTAGCACAGATACGCAGTATTTT. As protein: CASSFGGPLKAGPSTDTQYF.

This clonotype was seen a few times. This chain uses TRBV10-3 with TRBJ2-3, with TRBD2 matching 11 bases. Germline V gene data show CDR1 as ENHRY and CDR2 as SYGVKD. The CDR3 totals 18 residues. J lost 4 bases, V lost 4 bases, and 13 bases had no gene match. The CDR3 region is CAISGRLAGPLPPDTQYF. The CDR3 coding sequence is TGTGCCATCAGTGGTCGACTAGCGGGACCCCTTCCCCCAGATACGCAGTATTTT.

The sample holds a few counts of this clonotype. The CDR3: CASSLAYLSGDEQYF. For the CDR3, the DNA is TGCGCCAGCAGCTTGGCCTATCTTAGCGGGGACGAGCAGTACTTC. The J gene is TRBJ2-7, the V gene TRBV5-1; 8 positions agree with TRBD2. The germline V gene encodes CDR1 SGHRS and CDR2 YFSETQ. CDR3 length: 15 amino acids. With 0 bases clipped from V and 5 bases from J, the junction kept 7 bases outside the gene matches.

The table lists this clonotype with many counts. The V gene is TRBV15, the J gene TRBJ2-3, with D perhaps matching TRBD2 (5 bases). V lost 5 bases, J lost 2 bases, and 17 bases lay in between. Germline CDR1 and CDR2: LNHNV and YYDKDF (reference sequence). The CDR3 spans 16 residues. The CDR3 sequence: CATSWRGGLITDTQYF. The CDR3 DNA sequence: TGTGCCACCAGCTGGAGAGGCGGACTTATCACAGATACGCAGTATTTT.

The chain carries TRBV5-1 and TRBJ1-2; possibly TRBD1 for D (6 bases). The CDR3 is 15 amino acids. The germline V gene encodes CDR1 SGHRS and CDR2 YFSETQ. Trimming shortened V by 0 bases and J by 3 bases, and 12 bases separated the two germline ends. The CDR3 DNA follows: TGCGCCAGCAGCTTGGTCGGCAGGGGCGACTATGGCTACACCTTC. Translating it yields CASSLVGRGDYGYTF.

The chain has TRBV30 and TRBJ2-2; D perhaps matches TRBD2 (5 bases). The CDR3 is 11 amino acids. The V and J ends lost 3 bases and 9 bases respectively, with 8 bases between them. CDR1 and CDR2 from the germline V gene are GTSNPN and SVGIG (reference sequence). The DNA for the CDR3 is TGTGCCTGGAGCGCGGGCAGGGAGCTGTTTTTT. Its protein is CAWSAGRELFF.

Many counts were recorded for this clonotype. J is TRBJ1-2 and V is TRBV29-1; weak D call: TRBD1 (5 bases). This CDR3 has 11 amino acids. Per the germline V gene, CDR1 is SQVTM and CDR2 is ANQGSEA. The V end lost 7 bases, the J end lost 7 bases, and 13 bases lay between the germline ends. This CDR3 is CSALGPFGYTF. The CDR3 DNA is TGCAGCGCCCTGGGGCCTTTTGGCTACACCTTC.

The CDR3, as DNA: TGTGCCATCAGTGTTGTGGCCAACTCCTACGAGCAGTACTTC. Amino acid sequence: CAISVVANSYEQYF. The genes are TRBV10-3 and TRBJ2-7; no clear D. CDR3 size: 14 residues. V lost 4 bases, J lost 0 bases, and 10 bases lay in between. Germline CDR1 and CDR2: ENHRY and SYGVKD.

A few counts support this clonotype. The chain is built from TRBV7-6 and TRBJ1-3; no clear D. Germline V gene data show CDR1 as SGHVS and CDR2 as FNYEAQ. V gave up 3 bases and J gave up 2 bases, with 14 bases separating them. The CDR3 contains 16 residues. CDR3 DNA sequence: TGTGCCAGCAGCTTGTCGGCGGAGACCGCTGGAAACACCATATATTTT. Protein sequence: CASSLSAETAGNTIYF.

The chain combines TRBV12-3 or TRBV12-4 with TRBJ2-7, with TRBD2 identical over 11 bases. There are 14 residues in the CDR3. Losses at the gene ends were 6 bases for V and 2 bases for J; bases not matched to a gene: 3. The CDR3 DNA sequence: TGTGCCAGCAGCTCTAGCGGGGGGACCTACGAGCAGTACTTC. It encodes CASSSSGGTYEQYF.

This chain connects TRBV5-8 to TRBJ2-5; TRBD2 matches at 13 bases. There are 16 residues in the CDR3. Germline V lookup: CDR1 SGHTS, CDR2 YDEGEE. The trim removed 4 bases at V and 5 bases at J, leaving 8 bases unmatched. The CDR3: CASSGGLAGEWETQYF. In DNA form, the CDR3 reads TGTGCCAGCAGCGGTGGACTAGCGGGAGAGTGGGAGACCCAGTACTTC.